One sample yielded the 21 T cell receptor beta chains listed below, sequenced in a study of human T cells and chemical hapten exposure. One entry per CDR3 protein results from TCRdb running MiXCR on the RACE reads. The sample gives 360,000 or so distinct CDR3 sequences, about 6% of which show up once; over 5.5% is in the top ten. Time point meaning: patch test 2, 6 weeks after DPC sensitization. The treatment: therapeutic diphenylcyclopropenone sensitization with weekly scalp DPC. The sample consisted of whole blood, taken in connection with sensitization to the hapten diphenylcyclopropenone (DPC). Receptors originate from a woman aged 18-29 years with alopecia areata. Some clones in this sample may be carry-over from other donors' samples.

This clonotype showed up just a few times. The V and J genes are TRBV5-5 and TRBJ1-1; D not certain. Trimming took off 1 base at V and 1 base at J, with 11 bases between the two ends. CDR3 length: 15 amino acids. The germline V gene encodes CDR1 SGHKS and CDR2 YYEKEE (reference sequence). The DNA for the CDR3 is TGTGCCAGCAGCTTGTTGGCGCCATCGAACACTGAAGCTTTCTTT. The encoded protein is CASSLLAPSNTEAFF.

The chain joins TRBV6-6 to TRBJ2-7; D may be TRBD1 (6 bases). The CDR3 length is 13 residues. V was trimmed by 5 bases and J by 3 bases, leaving 11 bases between them. CDR1 is MNHNY and CDR2 is SVGAGI in the germline V gene (reference sequence). CDR3 residues: CASSQGFFYEQYF. The CDR3 DNA sequence: TGTGCCAGCAGTCAGGGGTTCTTCTACGAGCAGTACTTC.

This clonotype was counted many times. The J gene is TRBJ2-3, the V gene TRBV7-2, with D possibly being TRBD1 or TRBD2 (5 bases each). This CDR3 region has 14 residues. The germline gives CDR1 SGHTA, CDR2 FQGNSA. The V end lost 3 bases, the J end lost 2 bases, and 9 bases lay between the germline ends. CDR3: CASSLGTDTDTQYF. CDR3 bases: TGTGCCAGCAGCTTGGGGACCGACACAGATACGCAGTATTTT.

V is TRBV6-4 and J is TRBJ2-1; TRBD2 matches at 9 bases. This CDR3 region has 14 residues. After removal of 3 bases from V and 7 bases from J, the junction contained 4 bases not matched to a gene. Germline lookup yields CDR1 MRHNA and CDR2 SNTAGT. The CDR3: CASSESGGLNEQFF. Here the CDR3 DNA reads TGTGCCAGCAGTGAGAGCGGGGGGTTGAATGAGCAGTTCTTC.

The chain combines TRBV5-6 with TRBJ2-6; 7 bases line up with TRBD1. Losses at the gene ends were 0 bases for V and 3 bases for J; bases not matched to a gene: 18. The CDR3 runs 21 residues. The germline gives CDR1 SGHDT, CDR2 YYEEEE. In DNA, the CDR3 is TGTGCCAGCAGCTTGGCCGGAACCCTACGCCCCGGGACAGTTGGGGCCAACGTCCTGACTTTC. This translates into CASSLAGTLRPGTVGANVLTF.

The chain carries TRBV6-5 and TRBJ1-2, with no clear D. Per the germline V gene, CDR1 is MNHEY and CDR2 is SVGAGI. With 4 bases removed from V and 3 bases from J, the gap between germline ends came to 9 bases. The CDR3 loop spans 13 amino acids. The CDR3 nucleotides read TGTGCCAGCAGTTTTCAGTCGGACTATGGCTACACCTTC. This sequence encodes CASSFQSDYGYTF.

This clonotype has more than one count but fewer than ten. The chain has TRBV18 and TRBJ2-5, with 7 bases lining up with TRBD1. The CDR3 spans 14 residues. Unmatched junction bases numbered 2, after V lost 0 bases and J lost 4 bases. CDR1 is KGHSH, CDR2 LQKENI, per germline. As DNA, the CDR3 is TGTGCCAGCTCACCACCACAGGGGTCAGAGACCCAGTACTTC. It encodes CASSPPQGSETQYF.

The sample holds a few counts of this clonotype. The rearrangement joins TRBV2 to TRBJ2-3, with D hard to call. Germline V gives CDR1 SNHLY, CDR2 FYNNEI. Trimming shortened V by 3 bases and J by 0 bases, and 10 bases separated the two germline ends. The CDR3 totals 15 residues. The CDR3 DNA follows: TGTGCCAGCAGTGACGGTGCAGGCAGCACAGATACGCAGTATTTT. Encoded protein: CASSDGAGSTDTQYF. The variable domain in full, completed from reference TRBV2 and TRBJ2-3, reads EPEVTQTPSHQVTQMGQEVILRCVPISNHLYFYWYRQILGQKVEFLVSFYNNEISEKSEIFDDQFSVERPDGSNFTLKIRSTKLEDSAMYFCASSDGAGSTDTQYFGPGTRLTVL.

The gene calls are TRBV4-3 and TRBJ2-2; D uncertain. Germline V lookup: CDR1 LGHNA, CDR2 YSLEER. The CDR3 length is 16 residues. The V end lost 0 bases, the J end lost 0 bases, and 8 bases lay between the germline ends. CDR3: CASSQDQEANTGELFF. The CDR3 DNA reads TGCGCCAGCAGCCAAGATCAGGAAGCGAACACCGGGGAGCTGTTTTTT.

This clonotype has ten or more counts. The V call is TRBV5-1, the J call TRBJ1-6; 9 positions match TRBD1. The CDR3 runs 21 residues. Germline V lookup: CDR1 SGHRS, CDR2 YFSETQ. V dropped 5 bases and J dropped 13; count of bases not matched to a gene: 31. CDR3 in DNA: TGCGCCAGCAGGCAGGGAGATACCGGGACAGGGTTTGGGCTGGCAAGAAGCCCCCTCCACTTT. This sequence encodes CASRQGDTGTGFGLARSPLHF.

This clonotype was found a few times. The gene calls are TRBV20-1 and TRBJ1-1; D may be TRBD1 (6 bases). The V gene lost 3 bases and the J gene lost 1 base, with 15 bases spanning the gap. The CDR3 has 15 residues. Germline V gene sequence: CDR1 DFQATT, CDR2 SNEGSKA (reference sequence). CDR3 protein: CSASYQGRGNTEAFF. The CDR3 bases are TGCAGTGCTAGCTATCAGGGGCGAGGGAACACTGAAGCTTTCTTT.

This clonotype was seen many times. The chain links TRBV15 to TRBJ1-2; D gene unclear. Germline assignment: CDR1 LNHNV and CDR2 YYDKDF (reference sequence). Trimming left V 0 bases short and J 4 bases short, with 9 bases between. The CDR3 totals 14 residues. Here the CDR3 reads CATSRDRFIYGYTF. The CDR3 DNA reads as TGTGCCACCAGCAGAGATCGGTTCATCTATGGCTACACCTTC. Based on the CDR3 plus reference TRBV15 and TRBJ1-2, the full variable domain is DAMVIQNPRYQVTQFGKPVTLSCSQTLNHNVMYWYQQKSSQAPKLLFHYYDKDFNNEADTPDNFQSRRPNTSFCFLDIRSPGLGDTAMYLCATSRDRFIYGYTFGSGTRLTVV.

This clonotype was observed a few times. The chain links TRBV20-1 to TRBJ2-4, with no clear D. The V gene lost 2 bases and the J gene lost 5 bases, with 4 bases spanning the gap. The germline gives CDR1 DFQATT, CDR2 SNEGSKA (reference sequence). The CDR3 runs 11 residues. CDR3 sequence reads: CSARSENIQYF. DNA of the CDR3: TGCAGTGCTAGATCCGAAAACATTCAGTACTTC.

This clonotype was observed at least ten times. V usage is TRBV27 and J usage is TRBJ1-2; D gene ambiguous. From germline, CDR1 is MNHEY and CDR2 SMNVEV (reference sequence). Trimming shortened V by 2 bases and J by 8 bases, and 15 bases separated the two germline ends. This CDR3 region has 14 residues. DNA of the CDR3: TGTGCCAGCAGTTTAAGGTCCCCCCCTGACGGCTACACCTTC. Amino acid sequence: CASSLRSPPDGYTF.

The sample holds a few counts of this clonotype. V gene TRBV7-2 combines with J gene TRBJ2-5, with TRBD2 matching 7 bases. Trimming took 5 bases from V and 1 from J; bases not matched to a gene: 7. The germline gives CDR1 SGHTA, CDR2 FQGNSA. CDR3 length: 15 residues. The CDR3 region is CASSRAGLSQETQYF. The CDR3 coding sequence is TGTGCCAGCAGCCGAGCGGGGCTTTCCCAAGAGACCCAGTACTTC.

This clonotype was found many times. The V call is TRBV6-6, the J call TRBJ2-3, with D perhaps matching TRBD1 or TRBD2 (5 bases each). From germline, CDR1 is MNHNY and CDR2 SVGAGI (reference sequence). The CDR3 is made up of 15 amino acids. The ends were cut back, 0 bases at V and 4 bases at J, with 11 bases in the middle. CDR3 sequence reads: CASSYSSSGPDTQYF. CDR3 DNA: TGTGCCAGCAGTTACTCGTCTTCGGGGCCAGATACGCAGTATTTT.

This clonotype has a count of ten or more. The V gene is TRBV6-1, the J gene TRBJ2-3, with 9 bases that match TRBD1. The germline gives CDR1 MNHNS, CDR2 SASEGT. V lost 10 bases and J lost 1; bases outside the gene matches: 6. The CDR3 spans 14 residues. CDR3 protein: CATQGAVGTDTQYF. In DNA, the CDR3 is TGTGCCACACAGGGGGCGGTTGGCACAGATACGCAGTATTTT.

This clonotype came up a few times. The chain joins TRBV27 to TRBJ1-1; D not certain. This CDR3 comprises 15 residues. Germline-derived CDR1 and CDR2 are MNHEY and SMNVEV (reference sequence). V was trimmed by 6 bases and J by 6 bases, leaving 20 bases between them. This CDR3 reads CASRRRRAERPEAFF. Here the CDR3 DNA reads TGTGCCAGCAGGCGACGGAGGGCAGAACGGCCTGAAGCTTTCTTT.

This clonotype was counted a few times. This chain links TRBV5-1 with TRBJ1-3, with a weak D call TRBD1 (5 bases). Trimming removed 0 bases from V and 0 bases from J, with 10 bases in between. This CDR3 contains 16 residues. Germline V gene sequence: CDR1 SGHRS, CDR2 YFSETQ. CDR3 bases: TGCGCCAGCAGCTTGGGAGGGGCGCGCTCTGGAAACACCATATATTTT. It specifies CASSLGGARSGNTIYF.

This clonotype was recorded many times. The V and J genes are TRBV6-5 and TRBJ1-2; the D is unclear. This CDR3 spans 13 amino acids. Germline V gene lookup returns CDR1 MNHEY and CDR2 SVGAGI. V dropped 5 bases and J dropped 3 bases, with 10 bases sitting between them. CDR3: CASSNDGYYGYTF. The CDR3 coding sequence is TGTGCCAGCAGTAACGACGGATACTATGGCTACACCTTC.

The chain couples TRBV21-1 to TRBJ1-2. TRBV21-1 is reported as a pseudogene. This CDR3 has 16 residues. This chain's CDR3 is CASSPSILQTNYGYTF. The CDR3 region has the DNA TGTGCCAGCAGCCCGTCTATCCTACAGACAAACTATGGCTACACCTTC.